The 32 T cell receptor beta chains below come from one sample, sequenced in a study of shared clonotypes between healthy human individuals. Sequencing used immunoSEQ multiplex PCR; TCRdb keeps in-frame clones, though not all of them. The data show approximately 250,000 clones, 65% to 70% seen once. The sequenced material came from memory CD4+ T cells sorted from blood. Subset defined: CD45RA-negative fraction. These receptors came from a man aged 25-45 years in good health.

The chain is built from TRBV10-3 and TRBJ2-5, with D perhaps matching TRBD1 (6 bases). The germline V gene encodes CDR1 ENHRY and CDR2 SYGVKD. The CDR3 length is 13 residues. The V and J ends lost 6 bases and 4 bases respectively, with 12 bases between them. CDR3: CAISGQFLETQYF. As DNA, the CDR3 is TGTGCCATCAGCGGACAGTTTCTAGAGACCCAGTACTTC.

This clone was detected only a few times. The chain links TRBV29-1 to TRBJ2-5; D gene ambiguous. V was clipped by 6 bases and J by 5 bases, with 13 bases between them. CDR3 length: 12 amino acids. The germline gives CDR1 SQVTM, CDR2 ANQGSEA. In nucleotides, the CDR3 is TGCAGCGTCGCCAGCCCGTCGGAGACCCAGTACTTC. As protein: CSVASPSETQYF. The complete variable domain, with remaining parts taken from reference TRBV29-1 and TRBJ2-5, reads SAVISQKPSRDICQRGTSLTIQCQVDSQVTMMFWYRQQPGQSLTLIATANQGSEATYESGFVIDKFPISRPNLTFSTLTVSNMSPEDSSIYLCSVASPSETQYFGPGTRLLVL.

A few counts support this clone. V usage is TRBV9 and J usage is TRBJ2-7, with 10 bases aligning to TRBD1. CDR1 SGDLS and CDR2 YYNGEE come from the germline V gene. V was pared by 4 bases and J by 4 bases, with 8 bases of the junction left unmatched. This CDR3 is built from 15 residues. The CDR3 sequence is CASSPGTGDSYEQYF. CDR3 DNA: TGTGCCAGCAGCCCCGGGACAGGGGATTCGTACGAGCAGTACTTC.

CDR3 sequence reads: CASSSVAGSYNEQFF. The DNA of the CDR3 is TGTGCCAGCAGCTCAGTAGCGGGATCCTACAATGAGCAGTTCTTC. The chain employs TRBV7-2 and TRBJ2-1; 8 bases fit TRBD2. In germline, CDR1 is SGHTA, CDR2 FQGNSA. Trimming cost V 4 bases and J 1 base; bases outside gene matches: 3. This CDR3 has 15 residues.

This clone was counted between two and nine times. The rearrangement joins TRBV7-2 to TRBJ2-2; 7 bases match TRBD1. The CDR3 consists of 14 residues. CDR1 SGHTA and CDR2 FQGNSA come from the germline V gene. J lost 3 bases, V lost 5 bases, and 3 bases had no gene match. CDR3 DNA sequence: TGTGCCAGCAGCCGGGACAGATACACCGGGGAGCTGTTTTTT. Amino acid sequence: CASSRDRYTGELFF.

This chain uses TRBV7-9 with TRBJ2-7; tentatively, D is TRBD1 or TRBD2 (5 bases each). V was pared by 2 bases and J by 6 bases, with 14 bases between. The CDR3 contains 14 residues. The germline V gene encodes CDR1 SEHNR and CDR2 FQNEAQ (reference sequence). CDR3 loop: CASSLTGPLLEQYF. The CDR3 nucleotides are TGTGCCAGCAGCTTAACGGGGCCCCTACTCGAGCAGTACTTC.

The chain carries TRBV30 and TRBJ2-4; D is undetermined. There are 14 residues in the CDR3. V was clipped by 0 bases and J by 2 bases, with 8 bases between them. Looked up from germline, CDR1 is GTSNPN and CDR2 is SVGIG (reference sequence). CDR3 coding DNA: TGTGCCTGGAGTGTTGCAGAGACCAAAAACATTCAGTACTTC. It translates to CAWSVAETKNIQYF.

The table lists this clone with a few counts. Other DNA sequences within the sample encode an identical CDR3. The rearrangement uses TRBV6-1 and TRBJ1-5, with 10 bases fitting TRBD1. The V gene end was trimmed by 3 bases and the J gene end by 5 bases; junction bases not matched to a gene: 4. Germline V gene sequence: CDR1 MNHNS, CDR2 SASEGT. CDR3 length: 15 amino acids. CDR3 nucleotide sequence: TGTGCCAGCAGTGAGGGGACAGGGGCCCATCAGCCCCAGCATTTT. Translated: CASSEGTGAHQPQHF.

This clone was observed a single time. The chain has TRBV9 and TRBJ2-4, with TRBD1 matching 11 bases. V trimming: 3 bases; J trimming: 8 bases; junction bases outside the gene matches: 7. The CDR3 covers 15 residues. Germline CDR1 and CDR2: SGDLS and YYNGEE. CDR3 bases: TGTGCCAGCAGCGACTCACGGACAGGGGGCTACATTCAGTACTTC. Translation gives CASSDSRTGGYIQYF.

V usage is TRBV6-5 and J usage is TRBJ2-1, with 12 positions matching TRBD1. Trimming took 6 bases from V and 6 from J; bases not matched to a gene: 3. The germline V gene encodes CDR1 MNHEY and CDR2 SVGAGI. The CDR3 totals 14 residues. The CDR3 nucleotides are TGTGCCAGCAGACGGGACAGGGGGCTCAATGAGCAGTTCTTC. It codes for CASRRDRGLNEQFF.

The chain combines TRBV7-9 with TRBJ2-1; the D is unclear. V gave up 4 bases and J gave up 5 bases, with 6 bases separating them. Germline V gene data show CDR1 as SEHNR and CDR2 as FQNEAQ (reference sequence). CDR3 size: 12 residues. In nucleotides, the CDR3 is TGTGCCAGCAGCTCTCTAAACAATGAGCAGTTCTTC. Protein product: CASSSLNNEQFF.

This clone was recorded a few times. This rearrangement joins TRBV2 to TRBJ2-7, with TRBD1 as a possible D gene (6 bases). Germline CDR1 SNHLY, CDR2 FYNNEI. This CDR3 is 15 amino acids long. V lost 2 bases and J 6 bases, leaving 17 bases between the germline ends. The DNA of the CDR3 is TGTGCCAGCAGTGAAACTGCACAGGGAAGCAGCGAGCAGTACTTC. Its translation is CASSETAQGSSEQYF.

The chain uses TRBV11-2 and TRBJ2-7; 10 bases are shared with TRBD2. The germline V gene has CDR1 SGHAT and CDR2 FQNNGV. The J segment lost 1 base and the V segment lost 6 bases, leaving 6 bases of the junction unmatched. This CDR3 region has 15 residues. CDR3 loop: CASRLGLAESYEQYF. DNA of the CDR3: TGTGCCAGCAGACTAGGACTAGCGGAATCCTACGAGCAGTACTTC.

The V gene is TRBV21-1, the J gene TRBJ1-5; the DNA was not used to check the table's D call, TRBD1. TRBV21-1 is deemed a pseudogene. The length of the CDR3 is 16 residues. CDR3 nucleotides: TGTGCCAGCAGCAAAGCAACAGGGGGATGCAATCAGCCCCAGCATTTT. Translating gives CASSKATGGCNQPQHF.

This clone appeared many times. This sequence joins TRBV27 and TRBJ2-1; D not resolved. Per germline, CDR1 MNHEY and CDR2 SMNVEV (reference sequence). Trimming pared 6 bases from V and 5 bases from J, leaving 17 bases between. CDR3 length equals 15 residues. The CDR3, as DNA: TGTGCCAGCAGCTTGCGGCGTACTTCCGACAATGAGCAGTTCTTC. Translated, it gives CASSLRRTSDNEQFF.

This clone was seen more than once but under ten times. The chain carries TRBV7-2 and TRBJ2-3, with D possibly TRBD2 on 6 matching bases. V was clipped by 5 bases and J by 0 bases, with 12 bases between them. Germline V gene sequence: CDR1 SGHTA, CDR2 FQGNSA. The CDR3 totals 15 residues. CDR3 protein: CASSPTSWSTDTQYF. DNA for the CDR3: TGTGCCAGCAGCCCTACTAGCTGGAGCACAGATACGCAGTATTTT.

The chain recombines TRBV5-1 with TRBJ2-5; a weak D match, TRBD2 (7 bases). The CDR3 loop spans 16 amino acids. Germline CDR1 SGHRS, CDR2 YFSETQ. V was clipped by 0 bases and J by 2 bases, with 14 bases between them. Here the CDR3 DNA reads TGCGCCAGCAGCTTGGAGGGGGGGGTGGGTCAAGAGACCCAGTACTTC. It codes for CASSLEGGVGQETQYF.

This clone has just a few counts. Here the CDR3 reads CASSLAGGSGNTIYF. CDR3 in DNA: TGTGCCAGCAGCTTAGCAGGGGGCTCTGGAAACACCATATATTTT. This chain uses TRBV7-9 with TRBJ1-3; the D gene is possibly TRBD1 (6 bases). The germline CDR1 and CDR2 sequences are SEHNR and FQNEAQ (reference sequence). V was clipped by 0 bases and J by 0 bases, with 6 bases between them. The CDR3 has 15 amino acids.

This clone showed up just once. The CDR3 bases are TGTGCCAGCAGCCGAACAGGGGCCGGGGTCTACGAGCAGTACTTC. Translation gives CASSRTGAGVYEQYF. V and J are TRBV14 and TRBJ2-7; 7 positions agree with TRBD1. The CDR3 has 15 amino acids. V lost 4 bases, J lost 3 bases, and 9 bases stayed unmatched. Germline values: CDR1 SGHDN, CDR2 FVKESK. The entire variable domain, with the rest obtained from reference TRBV14 and TRBJ2-7, is as follows: EAGVTQFPSHSVIEKGQTVTLRCDPISGHDNLYWYRRVMGKEIKFLLHFVKESKQDESGMPNNRFLAERTGGTYSTLKVQPAELEDSGVYFCASSRTGAGVYEQYFGPGTRLTVT.

This sequence joins TRBV5-1 and TRBJ1-2; 11 bases are a match to TRBD1. The CDR3 extends over 16 amino acids. Germline V gene data show CDR1 as SGHRS and CDR2 as YFSETQ. After removal of 4 bases from V and 7 bases from J, the junction contained 12 bases not matched to a gene. In DNA form, the CDR3 reads TGCGCCAGCAGCATAATCCGGGACAGGGGGTGGGCTGGCTACACCTTC. Residues: CASSIIRDRGWAGYTF.

The genes are TRBV6-1 and TRBJ2-7; 10 bases are a match to TRBD2. In germline, CDR1 is MNHNS, CDR2 SASEGT. V lost 0 bases, J lost 2 bases, and 4 bases stayed unmatched. This CDR3 comprises 16 residues. DNA of the CDR3: TGTGCCAGCAGTGAAGCATCGCTAGCGGGAGCCTACGAGCAGTACTTC. It codes for CASSEASLAGAYEQYF.

This chain uses TRBV27 with TRBJ1-1; D is unclear. Germline CDR1 is MNHEY and CDR2 is SMNVEV (reference sequence). The V end was cut by 6 bases, the J end by 1 base, with 18 bases between. The CDR3 has 16 amino acids. CDR3 loop: CASRELGQAENTEAFF. CDR3 coding DNA: TGTGCCAGCAGGGAATTAGGCCAGGCTGAGAACACTGAAGCTTTCTTT.

The table lists this clone with a few counts. This chain joins TRBV18 and TRBJ1-1, with 8 positions matching TRBD1. Losses at the gene ends were 4 bases for V and 5 bases for J; bases not matched to a gene: 6. Germline V gene sequence: CDR1 KGHSH, CDR2 LQKENI. This CDR3 is 14 amino acids long. DNA of the CDR3: TGTGCCAGCTCACAGGGACAGGTGAGGACTGAAGCTTTCTTT. Translation gives CASSQGQVRTEAFF.

This clone was picked up a small number of times. V gene TRBV7-6 combines with J gene TRBJ2-7; no clear D gene. Trimming left V 5 bases short and J 1 base short, with 6 bases between. This CDR3 has 12 amino acids. Germline assignment: CDR1 SGHVS and CDR2 FNYEAQ. The DNA of the CDR3 is TGTGCCAGCAGCGCCATGTCCTACGAGCAGTACTTC. Translation: CASSAMSYEQYF. The full variable domain, rest sourced from reference TRBV7-6 and TRBJ2-7, is GAGVSQSPRYKVTKRGQDVALRCDPISGHVSLYWYRQALGQGPEFLTYFNYEAQQDKSGLPNDRFSAERPEGSISTLTIQRTEQRDSAMYRCASSAMSYEQYFGPGTRLTVT.

V is TRBV5-4 and J is TRBJ2-1, with 10 bases aligning to TRBD1. Per germline, CDR1 SGHNT and CDR2 YYREEE (reference sequence). Losses at the gene ends were 1 base for V and 9 bases for J; bases not matched to a gene: 7. The CDR3 runs to 15 residues. CDR3 nucleotides: TGTGCCAGCAGCTTGCCTGGACAGGGGGTAGGTGAGCAGTTCTTC. Protein product: CASSLPGQGVGEQFF.

The chain links TRBV27 to TRBJ2-1; 9 bases match TRBD2. This CDR3 comprises 15 residues. Losses at the gene ends were 2 bases for V and 11 bases for J; bases not matched to a gene: 10. Germline assignment: CDR1 MNHEY and CDR2 SMNVEV (reference sequence). The CDR3 nucleotides are TGTGCCAGCAGTTTACTAGCGGGAACCGGGAGTCAGCAGTTCTTC. Its translation is CASSLLAGTGSQQFF.

CDR3 region: CASTIMNGVANTEAFF. CDR3 nucleotide sequence: TGTGCCAGCACTATAATGAATGGGGTGGCGAACACTGAAGCTTTCTTT. The chain carries TRBV28 and TRBJ1-1; no reliable D call. The V and J ends lost 7 bases and 1 base respectively, with 19 bases between them. The CDR3 is 16 amino acids. The germline CDR1 and CDR2 sequences are MDHEN and SYDVKM. Supplemented by reference TRBV28 and TRBJ1-1, the full variable domain reads DVKVTQSSRYLVKRTGEKVFLECVQDMDHENMFWYRQDPGLGLRLIYFSYDVKMKEKGDIPEGYSVSREKKERFSLILESASTNQTSMYLCASTIMNGVANTEAFFGQGTRLTVV.

The chain combines TRBV19 with TRBJ2-7, with D possibly being TRBD2 (5 bases). The CDR3 totals 13 residues. The germline V gene encodes CDR1 LNHDA and CDR2 SQIVND (reference sequence). The CDR3 sequence is CANGEIPFYEQYF. The CDR3 bases are TGTGCAAACGGGGAGATCCCCTTCTACGAGCAGTACTTC.

This clone was recorded a few times. V gene TRBV10-1 combines with J gene TRBJ2-1; 7 bases fit TRBD2. Germline V gene sequence: CDR1 WNHNN, CDR2 SYGVQD (reference sequence). The J segment lost 2 bases and the V segment lost 2 bases, leaving 6 bases of the junction unmatched. The CDR3 totals 16 residues. The CDR3 sequence is CASSESSGWTYNEQFF. The DNA of the CDR3 is TGCGCCAGCAGTGAGAGTAGCGGGTGGACCTACAATGAGCAGTTCTTC.

There are a few counts of this clone. This chain links TRBV5-4 with TRBJ2-2; D not resolved. The CDR3 totals 11 residues. CDR1 and CDR2 (germline): SGHNT, YYREEE (reference sequence). V was pared by 4 bases and J by 2 bases, with 0 bases between. The CDR3 loop is CASSNTGELFF. The CDR3 DNA is TGTGCCAGCAGCAACACCGGGGAGCTGTTTTTT. The full variable domain, in which reference TRBV5-4 and TRBJ2-2 provide the parts outside the CDR3, is ETGVTQSPTHLIKTRGQQVTLRCSSQSGHNTVSWYQQALGQGPQFIFQYYREEENGRGNFPPRFSGLQFPNYSSELNVNALELDDSALYLCASSNTGELFFGEGSRLTVL.

Here the CDR3 reads CASSQSDGRSNQPQHF. The DNA for the CDR3 is TGCGCCAGCAGTCAATCGGACGGCAGGTCTAATCAGCCCCAGCATTTT. The V call is TRBV23-1, the J call TRBJ1-5; D call uncertain. TRBV23-1 is an ORF, with its function uncertain. The CDR3 covers 16 residues. V lost 0 bases and J 4 bases, leaving 13 bases between the germline ends.

The CDR3 nucleotides are TGTGCCAGCTCACCGCCAGGAATGGATCCTGAGCAGTTCTTC. Its protein product is CASSPPGMDPEQFF. The chain has TRBV18 and TRBJ2-1; D remains unclear. CDR3 size: 14 residues. V lost 3 bases and J lost 9, with 15 bases in between. Germline V gene sequence: CDR1 KGHSH, CDR2 LQKENI.